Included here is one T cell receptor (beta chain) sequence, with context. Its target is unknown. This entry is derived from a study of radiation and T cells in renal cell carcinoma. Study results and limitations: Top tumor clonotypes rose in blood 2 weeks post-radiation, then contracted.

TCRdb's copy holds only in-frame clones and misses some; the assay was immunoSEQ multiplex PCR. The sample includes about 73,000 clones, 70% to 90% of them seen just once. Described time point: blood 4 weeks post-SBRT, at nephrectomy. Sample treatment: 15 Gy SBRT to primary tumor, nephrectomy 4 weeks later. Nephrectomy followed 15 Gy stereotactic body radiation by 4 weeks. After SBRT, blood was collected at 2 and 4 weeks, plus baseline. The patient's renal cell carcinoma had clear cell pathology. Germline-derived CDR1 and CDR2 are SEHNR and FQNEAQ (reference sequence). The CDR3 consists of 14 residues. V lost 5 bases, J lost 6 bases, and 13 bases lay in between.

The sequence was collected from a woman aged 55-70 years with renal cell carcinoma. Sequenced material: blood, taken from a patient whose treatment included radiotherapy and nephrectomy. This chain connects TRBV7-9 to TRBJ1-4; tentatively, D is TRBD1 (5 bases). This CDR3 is CASSARDVHEKLFF. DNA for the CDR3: TGTGCCAGCAGCGCCCGGGACGTACATGAAAAACTGTTTTTT.